This T cell receptor beta chain was sequenced for a study of long-term antiretroviral therapy in people with HIV. Regarding this clone: What it recognizes is unknown.

Study conclusions and caveats: The study found that diversity rose after ART but stayed below transplant donor controls. Blood in the study was drawn between the mid-2000s and the late 2010s, possibly under older ART regimens, which may be less effective than current ones.

Germline lookup yields CDR1 MNHEY and CDR2 SMNVEV (reference sequence). V was pared by 0 bases and J by 3 bases, with 7 bases of the junction left unmatched. The CDR3 is 16 residues long. They ran version v3.0 of the immunoSEQ assay at survey level. Sequencing was intended to reach roughly 40,000-50,000 T-cell genomes per sample. Generated by immunoSEQ multiplex PCR, the TCRdb table keeps only in-frame clones and is missing some. The profile shows 20,000 to 30,000 clones, roughly 86% of them singletons. The chain combines TRBV27 with TRBJ2-5; 7 nucleotides match TRBD1. The specimen was unsorted PBMCs, collected 1.8 years before starting antiretroviral therapy. The receptor was derived from a man between 45 and 60 years old with HIV. Here the CDR3 reads CASSLSRYRGKETQYF. The CDR3 region has the DNA TGTGCCAGCAGTTTATCGAGGTACAGGGGTAAAGAGACCCAGTACTTC.